The sequence of this T cell receptor beta chain was determined in a study of early T cells in non-severe SARS-CoV-2 infection. Germline V gives CDR1 SQVTM, CDR2 ANQGSEA. This CDR3 has 17 amino acids. Losses at the gene ends were 3 bases for V and 4 bases for J; bases not matched to a gene: 5. Unique molecular identifiers were added to individual cDNA molecules. Using its own MiXCR run on the 5' RACE reads, TCRdb lists one record per CDR3 protein. This sample has about 77,000 distinct CDR3 sequences, with less than 20% found just once. The sample consisted of whole blood. This clonotype was obtained from an adult who was a healthcare worker with PCR-confirmed SARS-CoV-2 infection or an uninfected control (not recorded which). The V call is TRBV29-1, the J call TRBJ2-2, with 16 nucleotides matching TRBD2. CDR3 in amino acids: CSVEGLAGGQGTGELFF. The CDR3 DNA follows: TGCAGCGTTGAGGGACTAGCGGGAGGGCAAGGCACCGGGGAGCTGTTTTTT.